Presented here are 16 T cell receptor beta chains from one specimen sequenced in a study of control samples from healthy donors and cancer patients. TCRdb keeps only in-frame clones here, not all; method: immunoSEQ multiplex PCR. In the table there are 75,000 to 100,000 clones, around 88% of which are singletons. Sample: blood. The receptors here all came from a young man in good health.

V usage is TRBV27 and J usage is TRBJ2-1; no clear D gene. This CDR3 contains 15 residues. Between the trimmed V and J ends, which lost 3 bases and 0 bases, there was a span of 9 bases. Germline CDR1 and CDR2: MNHEY and SMNVEV (reference sequence). CDR3 amino acids: CASSFARSSYNEQFF. CDR3 DNA sequence: TGTGCCAGCAGTTTCGCCCGGAGCTCCTACAATGAGCAGTTCTTC.

The V and J genes are TRBV11-1 and TRBJ2-4, with D perhaps matching TRBD1 or TRBD2 (5 bases each). Germline V gene data show CDR1 as SGHAT and CDR2 as FQDESV (reference sequence). The CDR3 extends over 15 amino acids. Between the trimmed V and J ends, which lost 5 bases and 6 bases, there was a span of 17 bases. CDR3 loop: CASSRNPPGGNIQYF. In DNA form, the CDR3 reads TGTGCCAGCAGCCGGAACCCCCCTGGGGGAAACATTCAGTACTTC.

The J gene is TRBJ2-1, the V gene TRBV15; TRBD1 or TRBD2 may be the D gene (6 bases each). Deletions cut 1 base from V and 0 bases from J, with 16 bases between. This CDR3 is built from 18 residues. From germline, CDR1 is LNHNV and CDR2 YYDKDF (reference sequence). In DNA, the CDR3 is TGTGCCACCAGCAGAGTAGGGGCCGGGGGCAGCTCCTACAATGAGCAGTTCTTC. As protein: CATSRVGAGGSSYNEQFF.

This clone was seen only once. The chain is built from TRBV30 and TRBJ2-2; TRBD2 agrees at 7 bases. With V trimmed by 2 bases and J by 3 bases, 6 bases remained unmatched. This CDR3 region has 15 residues. Germline V gene lookup returns CDR1 GTSNPN and CDR2 SVGIG (reference sequence). CDR3 sequence (DNA): TGTGCCTGGAGTCCCCCGGGACTACACACCGGGGAGCTGTTTTTT. Residues: CAWSPPGLHTGELFF.

This sequence joins TRBV7-3 and TRBJ2-5; 7 bases are a match to TRBD2. The germline V gene has CDR1 SGHTA and CDR2 FQGTGA. The CDR3 is made up of 14 amino acids. Germline trimming cut 5 bases from V and 5 bases from J; bases unmatched to any gene: 8. CDR3 residues: CASSPGLEGETQYF. CDR3 in DNA: TGTGCCAGCAGCCCCGGACTAGAGGGGGAGACCCAGTACTTC.

The chain has TRBV5-1 and TRBJ1-3; 8 bases map to TRBD1. In germline, CDR1 is SGHRS, CDR2 YFSETQ. The CDR3 sequence is 16 residues long. Trimming took 3 bases from V and 0 from J; bases not matched to a gene: 5. The CDR3 spells CASSYGTGDSGNTIYF. CDR3 bases: TGCGCCAGCAGCTACGGGACAGGAGACTCTGGAAACACCATATATTTT.

The rearrangement uses TRBV5-1 and TRBJ2-7; 8 bases fit TRBD2. The germline V gene has CDR1 SGHRS and CDR2 YFSETQ. This CDR3 spans 15 amino acids. With 4 bases clipped from V and 1 base from J, the junction kept 7 bases outside the gene matches. The CDR3 DNA follows: TGCGCCAGCAGCCCGGGAGGGCCCCTTTCCTACGAGCAGTACTTC. Its protein product is CASSPGGPLSYEQYF.

The chain carries TRBV7-2 and TRBJ2-3; 15 bases align to TRBD2. The J segment lost 4 bases and the V segment lost 5 bases, leaving 7 bases of the junction unmatched. There are 17 residues in the CDR3. CDR1 and CDR2 (germline): SGHTA, FQGNSA. CDR3 DNA sequence: TGTGCCAGCAGCATATGGACTAGCGGGAGGGTTGCAGATACGCAGTATTTT. Translating it yields CASSIWTSGRVADTQYF. Using reference TRBV7-2 and TRBJ2-3 for the parts outside the CDR3, the full variable domain is GAGVSQSPSNKVTEKGKDVELRCDPISGHTALYWYRQSLGQGLEFLIYFQGNSAPDKSGLPSDRFSAERTGGSVSTLTIQRTQQEDSAVYLCASSIWTSGRVADTQYFGPGTRLTVL.

This chain uses TRBV7-3 with TRBJ2-1, with TRBD2 identical over 12 bases. Trimming took 3 bases from V and 12 from J; bases not matched to a gene: 0. This CDR3 spans 12 amino acids. Germline CDR1 SGHTA, CDR2 FQGTGA. The CDR3 region is CASSLTSGRQFF. The DNA of the CDR3 is TGTGCCAGCAGCTTGACTAGCGGGAGGCAGTTCTTC.

The J gene is TRBJ1-1, the V gene TRBV5-4, with a tentative D call TRBD1 (5 bases). The CDR3 extends over 13 amino acids. Germline-derived CDR1 and CDR2 are SGHNT and YYREEE (reference sequence). Trimming shortened V by 4 bases and J by 6 bases, and 13 bases separated the two germline ends. CDR3 loop: CASSLGGASEAFF. CDR3 coding DNA: TGTGCCAGCAGCCTCGGTGGGGCCTCTGAAGCTTTCTTT.

This clone showed up just a few times. The chain couples TRBV11-2 to TRBJ2-1; D is perhaps TRBD2 (5 bases). Looked up from germline, CDR1 is SGHAT and CDR2 is FQNNGV. This CDR3 has 19 amino acids. Trimming left V 4 bases short and J 2 bases short, with 24 bases between. The CDR3 loop is CASSSPGASIVGPYNEQFF. CDR3 DNA sequence: TGTGCCAGCAGCTCCCCTGGCGCTAGCATCGTGGGCCCCTACAATGAGCAGTTCTTC.

This chain connects TRBV5-8 to TRBJ2-3, with TRBD2 identical over 11 bases. The V and J ends lost 5 bases and 4 bases, in that order; junction bases with no gene match: 12. The CDR3 is 17 residues long. From germline, CDR1 is SGHTS and CDR2 YDEGEE. The CDR3 coding sequence is TGTGCCAGCAGTCAAACTAGCGGGAGTGGTGGGTCAGATACGCAGTATTTT. Translating gives CASSQTSGSGGSDTQYF. Using reference TRBV5-8 and TRBJ2-3 for the parts outside the CDR3, the full variable domain is EAGVTQSPTHLIKTRGQQATLRCSPISGHTSVYWYQQALGLGLQFLLWYDEGEERNRGNFPPRFSGRQFPNYSSELNVNALELEDSALYLCASSQTSGSGGSDTQYFGPGTRLTVL.

This chain uses TRBV28 with TRBJ1-5, with D hard to call. The germline gives CDR1 MDHEN, CDR2 SYDVKM. V was shortened by 4 bases and J by 5 bases, with 3 bases between the two germline ends. The CDR3 is made up of 11 amino acids. The CDR3 bases are TGTGCCAGCAGTTCTTATCAGCCCCAGCATTTT. As protein: CASSSYQPQHF.

This clone was counted only a few times. J is TRBJ1-2 and V is TRBV28; tentative D call: TRBD1 (6 bases). The CDR3 has 15 amino acids. The V end lost 6 bases, the J end lost 2 bases, and 16 bases lay between the germline ends. Per the germline V gene, CDR1 is MDHEN and CDR2 is SYDVKM. CDR3 sequence (DNA): TGTGCCAGCAGACCGGAAACAGGGTCCAACTATGGCTACACCTTC. Translation gives CASRPETGSNYGYTF.

This clone has only one observation. This chain joins TRBV5-1 and TRBJ2-1, with TRBD2 matching 9 bases. Germline V gives CDR1 SGHRS, CDR2 YFSETQ. The CDR3 extends over 17 amino acids. The V segment lost 4 bases and the J segment 4 bases; nucleotides outside the gene matches: 12. The CDR3 region is CASSPDGLAGPYNEQFF. The CDR3 DNA follows: TGCGCCAGCAGCCCGGACGGGCTAGCGGGACCGTACAATGAGCAGTTCTTC.

For the CDR3, the DNA is TGTGCCAGCAGTTCCACGGGACATCTGAACACTGAAGCTTTCTTT. Its protein product is CASSSTGHLNTEAFF. V usage is TRBV7-9 and J usage is TRBJ1-1, with a tentative D call TRBD1 (6 bases). The CDR3 totals 15 residues. Germline-derived CDR1 and CDR2 are SEHNR and FQNEAQ (reference sequence). V was clipped by 6 bases and J by 0 bases, with 14 bases between them.